One sample yielded the 7 T cell receptor beta chains listed below, sequenced in a study of T cells in Graves' hyperthyroidism and ophthalmopathy. TCR beta CDR3 sequences were amplified from RNA transcripts. A first-round RT-PCR of the TCR CDR3 used the HTBI primer set. One entry per CDR3 protein, called by TCRdb with MiXCR from the multiplex PCR reads. Of 500,000 to 650,000 distinct CDR3 sequences in the sample, 15% to 20% were seen once. What was sequenced was blood. The receptors here all came from a man in his forties with Graves' ophthalmopathy.

The J gene is TRBJ2-7, the V gene TRBV6-1, with D possibly TRBD2 on 5 matching bases. Trimming cost V 6 bases and J 3 bases, with 15 bases left between them. This CDR3 has 14 amino acids. From germline, CDR1 is MNHNS and CDR2 SASEGT. This CDR3 is CASSRRLGGYEQYF. CDR3 bases: TGTGCCAGCAGCCGAAGGTTAGGAGGCTACGAGCAGTACTTC.

The genes are TRBV28 and TRBJ1-4; D call uncertain. This CDR3 is built from 15 residues. V was trimmed by 0 bases and J by 8 bases, leaving 13 bases between them. Germline-derived CDR1 and CDR2 are MDHEN and SYDVKM. In DNA, the CDR3 is TGTGCCAGCAGTTTATGGGAAGGGCGTGGGGAAAAACTGTTTTTT. It is translated as CASSLWEGRGEKLFF. The whole variable domain, remainder taken from reference TRBV28 and TRBJ1-4, is DVKVTQSSRYLVKRTGEKVFLECVQDMDHENMFWYRQDPGLGLRLIYFSYDVKMKEKGDIPEGYSVSREKKERFSLILESASTNQTSMYLCASSLWEGRGEKLFFGSGTQLSVL.

This clonotype showed up many times. The chain is built from TRBV12-3 or TRBV12-4 and TRBJ1-1, with 12 positions matching TRBD1. With V trimmed by 0 bases and J by 6 bases, 5 bases remained unmatched. This CDR3 contains 16 residues. CDR3 coding DNA: TGTGCCAGCAGTTTAGCGCGGGGACAGGGGGCTTCTGAAGCTTTCTTT. Its protein is CASSLARGQGASEAFF.

This clonotype has a count of ten or more. The genes are TRBV5-1 and TRBJ2-7; D unclear. V was clipped by 4 bases and J by 5 bases, with 16 bases between them. CDR1 SGHRS and CDR2 YFSETQ come from the germline V gene. The CDR3 is 14 amino acids. The CDR3 loop is CASSHNRISNEQYF. The DNA of the CDR3 is TGCGCCAGCAGCCACAACAGAATTAGCAACGAGCAGTACTTC.

Concerning this clonotype: An end of the junction does not agree with germline; a read error may underlie this. The chain links TRBV20-1 to TRBJ1-1; D is possibly TRBD1 (5 bases). CDR1 is DFQATT and CDR2 is SNEGSKA in the germline V gene (reference sequence). The CDR3 loop spans 15 amino acids. In nucleotides, the CDR3 is TGCAGTGCTAGAGACCTCTTTGGGGGGTTCACTGAAGTTTTCTTT. Its protein product is CSARDLFGGFTEVFF.

This clonotype was detected many times. The CDR3 DNA reads as TGTGCCAGCAGCTTTAGACTAGACCGTACGGAGACCCAGTACTTC. Protein product: CASSFRLDRTETQYF. The chain couples TRBV7-2 to TRBJ2-5; D possibly corresponds to TRBD2 (6 bases). The CDR3 totals 15 residues. Trimming removed 3 bases at V and 5 bases at J, with 16 bases between. CDR1 SGHTA and CDR2 FQGNSA come from the germline V gene.

The sample holds many counts of this clonotype. The CDR3, as DNA: TGTGCCAGCAGCCAAGATTTAGTGGATACGCAGTATTTT. As protein: CASSQDLVDTQYF. The rearrangement joins TRBV3-1 to TRBJ2-3; D ambiguous. This CDR3 region has 13 residues. V gave up 0 bases and J gave up 6 bases, with 7 bases separating them. Looked up from germline, CDR1 is LGHDT and CDR2 is YNNKEL (reference sequence).